The 10 T cell receptor beta chains below all came from one sample that was sequenced in a study of early T cells in non-severe SARS-CoV-2 infection. TCRdb re-called the 5' RACE reads with MiXCR, one entry per CDR3 protein. The repertoire holds some 81,000 distinct CDR3 sequences, with approximately 15% as singletons. The sample was whole blood. The receptors shown here come from an adult who was a healthcare worker with PCR-confirmed SARS-CoV-2 infection or an uninfected control (not recorded which).

Only a few counts were recorded for this clonotype. The V gene is TRBV12-3 or TRBV12-4, the J gene TRBJ2-5; 9 nucleotides match TRBD2. Trimming removed 5 bases from V and 0 bases from J; junction bases left unmatched: 4. This CDR3 comprises 15 residues. This CDR3 reads CASSREREDQETQYF. CDR3 bases: TGTGCCAGCAGTCGCGAGCGGGAGGACCAAGAGACCCAGTACTTC.

A few counts support this clonotype. This chain joins TRBV10-3 and TRBJ2-1; perhaps D is TRBD1 or TRBD2 (6 bases each). V was pared by 1 base and J by 7 bases, with 14 bases between. This CDR3 region has 15 residues. Germline V gene data show CDR1 as ENHRY and CDR2 as SYGVKD. CDR3 coding DNA: TGTGCCATCAGTGAGTTTGGAGGGGGGATAAATGAGCAGTTCTTC. Amino acids: CAISEFGGGINEQFF.

The V and J genes are TRBV7-6 and TRBJ2-3, with TRBD2 matching over 9 bases. Trimming removed 1 base from V and 0 bases from J; junction bases left unmatched: 5. Looked up from germline, CDR1 is SGHVS and CDR2 is FNYEAQ. The CDR3 length is 17 residues. The CDR3, as DNA: TGTGCCAGCAGCTTAGTTCCAGCGGGAGGTAGCACAGATACGCAGTATTTT. It encodes CASSLVPAGGSTDTQYF.

A few counts support this clonotype. The V call is TRBV12-3 or TRBV12-4, the J call TRBJ2-3; TRBD2 matches at 9 bases. The J segment lost 8 bases and the V segment lost 6 bases, leaving 9 bases of the junction unmatched. The CDR3 is 14 residues long. The CDR3 coding sequence is TGTGCCAGCAGACCTAGCGGGACCCTGGGTACGCAGTATTTT. This translates into CASRPSGTLGTQYF.

The J gene is TRBJ1-6, the V gene TRBV5-6, with unresolved D. Germline CDR1 is SGHDT and CDR2 is YYEEEE. The V end lost 2 bases, the J end lost 8 bases, and 8 bases lay between the germline ends. The CDR3 runs 13 residues. As DNA, the CDR3 is TGTGCCAGCAGCTTTTCCGGAGATTCACCCCTCCACTTT. This translates into CASSFSGDSPLHF.

The CDR3 nucleotides read TGTGCCACCAGTGATTCACTAGCCCTATCCTACAATGAGCAGTTCTTC. It translates to CATSDSLALSYNEQFF. The chain recombines TRBV24-1 with TRBJ2-1; weak D call: TRBD2 (6 bases). Trimming cost V 2 bases and J 1 base, with 11 bases left between them. The CDR3 spans 16 residues. CDR1 and CDR2 (germline): KGHDR, SFDVKD.

V is TRBV27 and J is TRBJ1-5; D not resolved. The CDR3 loop spans 14 amino acids. Trimming removed 8 bases from V and 2 bases from J, with 13 bases in between. The germline V gene has CDR1 MNHEY and CDR2 SMNVEV (reference sequence). In nucleotides, the CDR3 is TGTGCCAGCCGAACACTCCAGGGCAATCAGCCCCAGCATTTT. Protein sequence: CASRTLQGNQPQHF.

V usage is TRBV5-1 and J usage is TRBJ1-1, with D uncertain. Trimming stripped 4 bases from V and 6 bases from J, with 16 bases between. The CDR3 runs 14 residues. Germline lookup yields CDR1 SGHRS and CDR2 YFSETQ. CDR3 in DNA: TGCGCCAGCAGCGGCGGACCGGGCAGCCCTGAAGCTTTCTTT. This sequence encodes CASSGGPGSPEAFF.

The chain is built from TRBV5-6 and TRBJ2-3; 9 bases fit TRBD1. This CDR3 region has 16 residues. Trimming took 2 bases from V and 1 from J; bases not matched to a gene: 5. CDR1 is SGHDT, CDR2 YYEEEE, per germline. CDR3 coding DNA: TGTGCCAGCAGCTTCTACAGGGGGCTGGGCACAGATACGCAGTATTTT. The encoded protein is CASSFYRGLGTDTQYF.

In its sample, this clonotype was seen many times. The chain links TRBV7-2 to TRBJ1-1, with D unresolved. The CDR3 has 13 amino acids. Trimming removed 3 bases from V and 5 bases from J, with 10 bases in between. The germline gives CDR1 SGHTA, CDR2 FQGNSA. The CDR3 sequence: CASSFYSGTEAFF. In DNA form, the CDR3 reads TGTGCCAGCAGCTTCTACAGTGGGACTGAAGCTTTCTTT. Filled out from reference TRBV7-2 and TRBJ1-1, the complete variable domain reads GAGVSQSPSNKVTEKGKDVELRCDPISGHTALYWYRQSLGQGLEFLIYFQGNSAPDKSGLPSDRFSAERTGGSVSTLTIQRTQQEDSAVYLCASSFYSGTEAFFGQGTRLTVV.